The present TCR beta chain was sequenced within a study of T cells in Graves' hyperthyroidism and ophthalmopathy. There were TCR beta CDR3 regions amplified from RNA transcripts. TCR CDR3 underwent first-round RT-PCR with the HTBI primer set. TCRdb re-derived calls from the multiplex PCR reads in MiXCR, one entry per CDR3 protein. The table lists 150,000 to 200,000 distinct CDR3 sequences, approximately 9% of them singletons, with around 20% in the top ten. This clonotype was detected ten times or more. A read error may produce the germline difference seen at one junction end. The CDR3 consists of 15 residues. The germline V gene encodes CDR1 SGHTA and CDR2 FQGTGA.

Material: blood. This clonotype originated in a woman in her late teens or twenties with Graves' hyperthyroidism that later progressed to Graves' ophthalmopathy. The chain links TRBV7-3 to TRBJ2-5, with D possibly matching TRBD2 (6 bases). CDR3 amino acids: CASSLTGGMRETQYF. DNA of the CDR3: TGTGCCAGCAGCCTAACTGGGGGGATGAGGGAGACCCAGTACTTC.